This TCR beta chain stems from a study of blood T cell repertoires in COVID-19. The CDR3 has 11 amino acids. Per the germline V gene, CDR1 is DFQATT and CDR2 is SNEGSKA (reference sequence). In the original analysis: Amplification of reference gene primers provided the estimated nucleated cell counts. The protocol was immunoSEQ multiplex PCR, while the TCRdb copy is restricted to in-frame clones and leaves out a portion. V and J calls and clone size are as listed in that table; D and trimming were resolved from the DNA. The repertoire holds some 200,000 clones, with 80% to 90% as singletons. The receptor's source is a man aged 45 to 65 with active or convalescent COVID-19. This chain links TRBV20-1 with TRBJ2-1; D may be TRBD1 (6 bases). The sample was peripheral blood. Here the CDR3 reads CSLTGRGEQFF. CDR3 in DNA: TGCAGCCTGACAGGCCGGGGTGAGCAGTTCTTC.